This T cell receptor (beta chain) was recorded in a study of shared clonotypes between healthy human individuals. Researchers divided each subset's genomic DNA evenly across several immunoSEQ plates. TCRdb's copy holds only in-frame clones and misses some; the assay was immunoSEQ multiplex PCR. The sample lists approximately 840,000 clones; approximately 96% were seen once. Findings and caveats of the study: Among non-shared clonotypes, generation probabilities were lower than among those shared by all four donors.

The CDR3 is 16 amino acids. Germline V gene sequence: CDR1 MNHEY, CDR2 SMNVEV (reference sequence). V was shortened by 6 bases and J by 0 bases, with 15 bases between the two germline ends. To note about this clone: Its specificity is unknown.

CD45RO-negative, CCR7-positively selected cells formed the naive CD8 fraction, excluding terminally differentiated effector memory CD45RA+ cells. The sequence was obtained from a man under 40 in good health. Specimen: naive CD8+ T cells sorted from blood. This chain joins TRBV27 and TRBJ2-1; D gene unclear. CDR3 sequence: CASSADLPSSYNEQFF. For the CDR3, the DNA is TGTGCCAGCAGCGCAGACCTCCCGAGCTCCTACAATGAGCAGTTCTTC.